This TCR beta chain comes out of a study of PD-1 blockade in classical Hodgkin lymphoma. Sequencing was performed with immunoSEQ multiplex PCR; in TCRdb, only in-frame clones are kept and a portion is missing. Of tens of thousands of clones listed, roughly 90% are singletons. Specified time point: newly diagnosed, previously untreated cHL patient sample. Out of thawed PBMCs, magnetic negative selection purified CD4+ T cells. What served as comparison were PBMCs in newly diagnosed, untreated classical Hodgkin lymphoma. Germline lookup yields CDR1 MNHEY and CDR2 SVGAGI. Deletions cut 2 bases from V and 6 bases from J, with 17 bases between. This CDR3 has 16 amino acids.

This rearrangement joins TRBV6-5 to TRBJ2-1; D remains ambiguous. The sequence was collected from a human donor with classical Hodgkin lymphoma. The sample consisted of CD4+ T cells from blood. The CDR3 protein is CASSYAYGAWGNEQFF. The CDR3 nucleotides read TGTGCCAGCAGTTACGCCTACGGAGCCTGGGGCAATGAGCAGTTCTTC.